The 18 T cell receptor beta chains in this list originate from one sample, sequenced in a study of T cells in Graves' hyperthyroidism and ophthalmopathy. TCR beta CDR3 regions were amplified from RNA. HTBI primers were employed in a first-round RT-PCR of the TCR CDR3. TCRdb fed the multiplex PCR reads into MiXCR, producing one record per CDR3 protein. The profile shows hundreds of thousands of distinct CDR3 sequences, about 17% of them singletons. Sequencing was performed on blood. Source of these receptors: a woman in her forties or fifties with Graves' hyperthyroidism that later progressed to Graves' ophthalmopathy.

As regards this clonotype: A much larger clone sits a single nucleotide away, making a read error possible. This is likely a read error, given that the CDR3 carries no conserved phenylalanine or tryptophan at its end. This chain connects TRBV20-1 to TRBJ2-5; 10 positions agree with TRBD2. The CDR3 runs 14 residues. V was clipped by 3 bases and J by 7 bases; unmatched bases: 8. Germline V gene data show CDR1 as DFQATT and CDR2 as SNEGSKA (reference sequence). CDR3 sequence (DNA): TGCAGTGCTAGGGCTAGCGGGGGATCAGCGACCCAGTACCTC. It yields the protein CSARASGGSATQYL.

This clonotype was observed a few times. This chain joins TRBV15 and TRBJ1-5, with D possibly TRBD1 on 5 matching bases. This CDR3 has 17 residues. Germline CDR1 reads LNHNV; CDR2 reads YYDKDF (reference sequence). The V and J ends lost 0 bases and 0 bases respectively, with 12 bases between them. CDR3 DNA: TGTGCCACCAGCAGAGATTACGGGGGTTATAGCAATCAGCCCCAGCATTTT. Translating gives CATSRDYGGYSNQPQHF.

This clonotype was seen repeatedly, ten times or more. The chain combines TRBV11-2 with TRBJ1-2, with D unclear. V was pared by 3 bases and J by 4 bases, with 15 bases between. Looked up from germline, CDR1 is SGHAT and CDR2 is FQNNGV. The CDR3 is 15 amino acids. The CDR3 here is CASSFENWVPYGYTF. The DNA for the CDR3 is TGTGCCAGCAGCTTCGAAAATTGGGTCCCCTATGGCTACACCTTC.

V usage is TRBV3-1 and J usage is TRBJ1-2, with TRBD1 matching over 7 bases. Germline V lookup: CDR1 LGHDT, CDR2 YNNKEL (reference sequence). The CDR3 loop spans 14 amino acids. V dropped 6 bases and J dropped 3; count of bases not matched to a gene: 7. The CDR3 DNA sequence: TGTGCCAGCAGGCCGACAGGGAGAGACTATGGCTACACCTTC. Amino acids: CASRPTGRDYGYTF.

This clonotype was found many times. The chain is built from TRBV10-3 and TRBJ1-2, with D unclear. V lost 6 bases and J lost 3, with 8 bases in between. CDR1 is ENHRY, CDR2 SYGVKD, per germline. The CDR3 is 12 residues long. CDR3 sequence reads: CAISGDDYGYTF. CDR3 DNA sequence: TGTGCCATCAGCGGAGATGACTATGGCTACACCTTC.

This clonotype was seen a few times. A clone one base away is much larger, so this may be a read error. The chain joins TRBV11-2 to TRBJ2-4; D unresolved. In germline, CDR1 is SGHAT, CDR2 FQNNGV. Trimming took off 1 base at V and 9 bases at J, with 10 bases between the two ends. CDR3 size: 13 residues. CDR3 DNA sequence: TGTGCCAGCAGCTTAGCGGGTCAAAGCATTCAGTACTTC. Protein sequence: CASSLAGQSIQYF.

This clonotype was detected ten times or more. Here the CDR3 DNA reads TGTGCCAGCAGCTTAACAGGGGGCCCCGGGTTGATGGACACTGAAGCTTTCTTT. Translating it yields CASSLTGGPGLMDTEAFF. The rearrangement joins TRBV7-3 to TRBJ1-1; 7 bases agree with TRBD1. V shed 0 bases and J 3 bases; nucleotides not matched to a gene: 13. The CDR3 runs to 18 residues. CDR1 is SGHTA, CDR2 FQGTGA, per germline. The full variable domain, in which reference TRBV7-3 and TRBJ1-1 provide the parts outside the CDR3, is GAGVSQTPSNKVTEKGKYVELRCDPISGHTALYWYRQSLGQGPEFLIYFQGTGAADDSGLPNDRFFAVRPEGSVSTLKIQRTERGDSAVYLCASSLTGGPGLMDTEAFFGQGTRLTVV.

The J gene is TRBJ1-4, the V gene TRBV5-4; D unresolved. Germline-derived CDR1 and CDR2 are SGHNT and YYREEE (reference sequence). The CDR3 has 15 residues. Trimming removed 4 bases at V and 1 base at J, with 11 bases between. The chain's CDR3 is CASSPDGLTNEKLFF. CDR3 DNA sequence: TGTGCCAGCAGCCCGGACGGGTTAACTAATGAAAAACTGTTTTTT.

This chain links TRBV19 with TRBJ1-1; D is ambiguous. Germline V gene lookup returns CDR1 LNHDA and CDR2 SQIVND (reference sequence). Trimming pared 5 bases from V and 4 bases from J, leaving 14 bases between. The CDR3 runs to 14 residues. This chain's CDR3 is CASSPYDIITEAFF. Written as DNA, the CDR3 is TGTGCCAGTAGTCCTTACGATATTATCACTGAAGCTTTCTTT.

As DNA, the CDR3 is TGTGCCAGCAGCCAAGTTTTGACAGGGGAAGAGACCCAGTACTTC. Its translation: CASSQVLTGEETQYF. The V call is TRBV3-1, the J call TRBJ2-5; 8 bases fit TRBD1. The junction had 4 bases not matched to a gene; V was cut back by 1 base and J by 3 bases. Germline loops: CDR1 LGHDT, CDR2 YNNKEL (reference sequence). CDR3 size: 15 residues.

The table lists this clonotype with a few counts. This chain uses TRBV6-1 with TRBJ2-1, with a weak D call TRBD2 (5 bases). V was shortened by 6 bases and J by 2 bases, with 11 bases between the two germline ends. The CDR3 runs 14 residues. Germline values: CDR1 MNHNS, CDR2 SASEGT. As DNA, the CDR3 is TGTGCCAGCAGCGAGGAGGAGACCTACAATGAGCAGTTCTTC. Residues: CASSEEETYNEQFF.

CDR3 in amino acids: CASSSERDTQYF. Here the CDR3 DNA reads TGCGCCAGCAGCTCTGAGAGAGATACGCAGTATTTT. The rearrangement uses TRBV5-1 and TRBJ2-3; D gene uncertain. V gave up 3 bases and J gave up 5 bases, with 7 bases separating them. Per germline, CDR1 SGHRS and CDR2 YFSETQ. The CDR3 loop spans 12 amino acids. The full variable domain, its missing parts supplied by reference TRBV5-1 and TRBJ2-3, is KAGVTQTPRYLIKTRGQQVTLSCSPISGHRSVSWYQQTPGQGLQFLFEYFSETQRNKGNFPGRFSGRQFSNSRSEMNVSTLELGDSALYLCASSSERDTQYFGPGTRLTVL.

In this sample, this clonotype turned up a few times. A read error may account for a junction end that differs from germline. The chain has TRBV20-1 and TRBJ2-3; D ambiguous. Germline assignment: CDR1 DFQATT and CDR2 SNEGSKA (reference sequence). The CDR3 length is 13 residues. CDR3 loop: CGQRLFGTDTQYF. Written as DNA, the CDR3 is TGTGGGCAGCGACTTTTCGGCACAGATACGCAGTATTTT.

The V gene is TRBV20-1, the J gene TRBJ1-2, with 7 bases lining up with TRBD1. The V gene's germline CDR1 is DFQATT and CDR2 SNEGSKA (reference sequence). This CDR3 is built from 16 residues. V was clipped by 1 base and J by 6 bases; unmatched bases: 14. The CDR3, as DNA: TGCAGTGCTAGAGTTCTGCAAAGACAGGGTATTGATGGCTACACCTTC. Residues: CSARVLQRQGIDGYTF.

About this clonotype: This sequence may be a read error, since a much larger clone differs from it by one base. V gene TRBV11-2 combines with J gene TRBJ1-5; D is unclear. The CDR3 runs 15 residues. Germline lookup yields CDR1 SGHAT and CDR2 FQNNGV. Trimming cost V 0 bases and J 4 bases, with 10 bases left between them. The CDR3 DNA reads as TGTGCCAGCAGCTTAGAGGAACACCTGAATCAGCCCCAGCATTTT. It specifies CASSLEEHLNQPQHF.

This clonotype was seen more than once but under ten times. The V gene is TRBV24-1, the J gene TRBJ1-2; no clear D. With 1 base removed from V and 8 bases from J, the gap between germline ends came to 7 bases. Germline V gene sequence: CDR1 KGHDR, CDR2 SFDVKD. The CDR3 consists of 12 residues. The CDR3 loop reads CATSDFGVGYTF. For the CDR3, the DNA is TGTGCCACCAGTGATTTCGGTGTAGGCTACACCTTC.

This clonotype was counted a few times. V gene TRBV7-9 combines with J gene TRBJ1-6, with TRBD1 as a possible D gene (5 bases). Between the trimmed V and J ends, which lost 5 bases and 9 bases, there was a span of 23 bases. In germline, CDR1 is SEHNR, CDR2 FQNEAQ (reference sequence). The CDR3 length is 17 residues. CDR3 coding DNA: TGTGCCAGCAGCGTTCCGCAAGACCAGGGAATTAGTTCACCCCTCCACTTT. Protein sequence: CASSVPQDQGISSPLHF.

This clonotype was seen only a few times. CDR3 amino acids: CASMTIAGYTF. The CDR3, as DNA: TGTGCCAGCATGACGATCGCAGGCTACACCTTC. V gene TRBV6-4 combines with J gene TRBJ1-2; D unclear. Trimming took off 7 bases at V and 8 bases at J, with 11 bases between the two ends. This CDR3 has 11 residues. Germline CDR1 reads MRHNA; CDR2 reads SNTAGT.